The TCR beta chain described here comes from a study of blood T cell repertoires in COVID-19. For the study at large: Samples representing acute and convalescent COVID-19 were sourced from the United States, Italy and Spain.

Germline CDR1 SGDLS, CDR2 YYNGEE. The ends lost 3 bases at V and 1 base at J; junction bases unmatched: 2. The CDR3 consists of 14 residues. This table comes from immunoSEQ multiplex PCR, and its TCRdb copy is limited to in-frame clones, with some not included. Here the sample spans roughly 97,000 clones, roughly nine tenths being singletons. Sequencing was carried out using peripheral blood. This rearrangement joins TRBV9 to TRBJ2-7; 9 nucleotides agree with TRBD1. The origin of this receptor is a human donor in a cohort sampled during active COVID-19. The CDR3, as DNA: TGTGCCAGCAGCGCACAGGGGGCATCCTACGAGCAGTACTTC. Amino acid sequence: CASSAQGASYEQYF.